This T cell receptor (beta chain) was recorded in a study of blood T cell repertoires in COVID-19. Study context: Some COVID-19 samples were acute and others convalescent; all came from the United States, Italy and Spain. T cells, B-cell-depleted T cells, or PBMCs provided the cDNA or gDNA that served as material.

Generated by immunoSEQ multiplex PCR, the TCRdb table keeps only in-frame clones and is missing some. The data contain roughly 200,000 clones, roughly 89% of them singletons. This CDR3 has 14 amino acids. Trimming pared 7 bases from V and 5 bases from J, leaving 19 bases between. Germline V lookup: CDR1 GTSNPN, CDR2 SVGIG (reference sequence). The source material was PBMCs or T cells enriched from blood (not recorded which). The chain links TRBV30 to TRBJ2-3; TRBD1 is a possible D gene (6 bases). This TCR derives from a woman aged 40 to 50 with acute COVID-19. The CDR3 spells CALSQTGWGDTQYF. In DNA, the CDR3 is TGTGCCTTATCCCAGACAGGTTGGGGAGATACGCAGTATTTT. The whole variable domain, remainder taken from reference TRBV30 and TRBJ2-3, is SQTIHQWPATLVQPVGSPLSLECTVEGTSNPNLYWYRQAAGRGLQLLFYSVGIGQISSEVPQNLSASRPQDRQFILSSKKLLLSDSGFYLCALSQTGWGDTQYFGPGTRLTVL.